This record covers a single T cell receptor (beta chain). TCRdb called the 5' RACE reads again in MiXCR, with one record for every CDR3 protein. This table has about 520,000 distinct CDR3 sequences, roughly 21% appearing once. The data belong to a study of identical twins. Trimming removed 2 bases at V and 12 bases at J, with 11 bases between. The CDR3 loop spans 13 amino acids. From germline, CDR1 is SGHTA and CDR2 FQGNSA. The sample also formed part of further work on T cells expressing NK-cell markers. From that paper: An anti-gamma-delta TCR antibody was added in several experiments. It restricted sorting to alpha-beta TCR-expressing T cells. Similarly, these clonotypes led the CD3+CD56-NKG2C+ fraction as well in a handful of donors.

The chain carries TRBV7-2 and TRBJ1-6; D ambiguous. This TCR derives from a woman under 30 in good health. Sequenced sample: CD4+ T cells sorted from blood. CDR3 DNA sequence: TGTGCCAGCAGCTTACGGGTCCGGGAACCCCTCCACTTT. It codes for CASSLRVREPLHF.